This is a list of T cell receptor beta chains from one sample in a study of T-cell memory formation after mild COVID-19. TCRdb processed the 5' RACE reads anew with MiXCR; each CDR3 protein has one entry. This table has about 150,000 distinct CDR3 sequences, about 15% appearing once. Sequencing input: PBMCs or a T cell subset sorted from them (not recorded which). The origin of the receptors is an adult woman who had mild COVID-19 (a few samples of this study predate the infection). Cell type and time point are not known. Both conserved end residues are part of each CDR3. D genes are given only for firm matches. Clone sizes are given selectively: once, few, many, or a class where the clone is expanded.

TRBJ2-1	TRBV5-1	-	few	TGCGCCAGCAGTCATAGTCCCCTGGGCAATGAGCAGTTCTTC	CASSHSPLGNEQFF
TRBJ2-7	TRBV11-2	-	many	TGTGCCAGCAGCCACAGAGGCAGCTACGAGCAGTACTTC	CASSHRGSYEQYF
TRBJ2-1	TRBV13	TRBD2	few	TGTGCCAGCAGCTATGGGGCAAGCGGACTAGCGGGGGGCAATGAGCAGTTCTTC	CASSYGASGLAGGNEQFF
TRBJ2-1	TRBV7-2	-	few	TGTGCCAGCAGCTTAAGTCGGGGGCACAATGAGCAGTTCTTC	CASSLSRGHNEQFF
TRBJ1-5	TRBV20-1	-	-	TGCAGTGCAGGCGGACGGATCAATCAGCCCCAGCATTTT	CSAGGRINQPQHF
TRBJ2-3	TRBV24-1	-	-	TGTGCCACCGGAACAGGGAGCACAGATACGCAGTATTTT	CATGTGSTDTQYF
TRBJ2-1	TRBV5-1	TRBD1	-	TGCGCCAGCAGCCAATCGACAGGGGGCAATGAGCAGTTCTTC	CASSQSTGGNEQFF
TRBJ2-1	TRBV4-3	-	few	TGCGCCAGCAGAAAGAGCAGCGCAAGGAGCTCCTACAATGAGCAGTTCTTC	CASRKSSARSSYNEQFF
TRBJ2-7	TRBV11-2	TRBD2	-	TGTGCCAGCAGCGCTAGCGGGGGGGCCTACGAGCAGTACTTC	CASSASGGAYEQYF
TRBJ2-3	TRBV20-1	TRBD1	few	TGCAGTGCTGAGGACAGGGGAGGCACAGATACGCAGTATTTT	CSAEDRGGTDTQYF
TRBJ1-3	TRBV2	-	-	TGTGCCAGCAGTGAACTCCGCTCTGGAAACACCATATATTTT	CASSELRSGNTIYF
TRBJ2-1	TRBV5-1	TRBD2	-	TGCGCCAGCAGCTTGGTAGCGGGAGGGCTGAATGAGCAGTTCTTC	CASSLVAGGLNEQFF
TRBJ2-1	TRBV29-1	-	few	TGCAGCGTTCGGGGACTTAATAATGAGCAGTTCTTC	CSVRGLNNEQFF
TRBJ2-3	TRBV7-9	TRBD2	few	TGTGCCAGCAGCTTAGCTGGATTAGCGGGGGGCCTGGCAGATACGCAGTATTTT	CASSLAGLAGGLADTQYF